The T cell receptor beta chain under discussion was sequenced for a study of T cell responses to AZD1222 COVID-19 vaccine. Study findings and constraints: Donors, mostly white British, included more females; clonal diversity was possibly underestimated. Only a handful of AZD1222 recipients were seropositive at baseline. Among vaccine-associated CD4 TCRs, coverage spanned spike, with dominance at 160-218 and 743-854.

The V end was cut by 3 bases, the J end by 1 base, with 9 bases between. Germline CDR1 KGHSH, CDR2 LQKENI. The CDR3 spans 14 residues. This clone is medium-sized (0.01 to 0.1%) in the sample. Its cognate antigen is unknown. TCRdb's copy holds only in-frame clones and misses some; the assay was immunoSEQ multiplex PCR. The table includes fewer than 120,000 clones, around nine tenths detected once. This rearrangement joins TRBV18 to TRBJ2-5; TRBD1 is a possible D gene (5 bases). The source was peripheral blood, collected on day 0 of AZD1222 vaccination. The sequence derives from an adult in good health. DNA of the CDR3: TGTGCCAGCTCACCTCGGACAAGCCAAGAGACCCAGTACTTC. It codes for CASSPRTSQETQYF.